The 4 T cell receptor beta chains presented below share a single source sample, sequenced in a study of CXCR3-negative and CXCR3-positive naive CD8 T cells. UMI-labeled TRB cDNA libraries were prepared by 5' RACE. From its re-call of the 5' RACE reads, TCRdb lists each CDR3 protein once, without DNA. Its clone listing holds tens of thousands of distinct CDR3 sequences. Sequencing was performed on naive CXCR3- CD8+ T cells from blood. The subset: CD45RO-CCR7+CD27+CD95- naive CD8+ T cells lacking CXCR3 (TNR3-). The source of these receptors is a human donor in good health. Some clones in this sample may be carry-over from other donors' samples.

The chain uses TRBV7-8 and TRBJ2-5; the TCRdb D gene call, TRBD1, has no DNA to confirm it. The CDR3 spans 16 residues. From germline, CDR1 is SGHVS and CDR2 FQNEAQ. CDR3 amino acids: CASSFHSWTDQETQYF.

By frequency, this clonotype registers medium-sized. The chain has TRBV19 and TRBJ2-5; the TRBD1 assignment by TCRdb is unverifiable without DNA. The length of the CDR3 is 13 residues. Germline V gene data show CDR1 as LNHDA and CDR2 as SQIVND (reference sequence). This CDR3 is CASSIASTGAQYF.

This rearrangement joins TRBV27 to TRBJ2-7; TCRdb returns TRBD1, unconfirmable since there is no DNA. CDR3 length: 14 amino acids. Germline CDR1 and CDR2: MNHEY and SMNVEV (reference sequence). CDR3 protein: CASRPLTGDYEQYF.

Here the CDR3 reads CASSVEGSYTEAFF. V gene TRBV9 combines with J gene TRBJ1-1; the TCRdb call, TRBD1, lacks DNA for checking. The CDR3 extends over 14 amino acids. Germline assignment: CDR1 SGDLS and CDR2 YYNGEE. Together with reference TRBV9 and TRBJ1-1, the CDR3 gives the full variable domain: DSGVTQTPKHLITATGQRVTLRCSPRSGDLSVYWYQQSLDQGLQFLIQYYNGEERAKGNILERFSAQQFPDLHSELNLSSLELGDSALYFCASSVEGSYTEAFFGQGTRLTVV.